A selection of T cell receptor beta chains follows, all from one sample in a study of T cells in Graves' hyperthyroidism and ophthalmopathy. MiXCR was run by TCRdb on the multiplex PCR reads, yielding one entry per CDR3 protein. This table has 360,000 or so distinct CDR3 sequences, about 19% appearing once. The sequencing input was blood. These receptor sequences come from a woman under 30 with Graves' hyperthyroidism. The CDR3 runs from the conserved cysteine through the conserved F or W. Fields, in order: J gene, D gene, CDR3 length, V gene, clone size, CDR3 protein, CDR3 DNA. A D gene is named only where the DNA matches it firmly. Where a row states a size, it is once, few, many or the class of an expanded clone; other rows omit it.

TRBJ2-7	TRBD1	13	TRBV12-3/TRBV12-4	many	CASNRDSAYDQYF	TGTGCCAGCAACCGGGACAGCGCTTACGATCAGTACTTC
TRBJ1-1	.	17	TRBV6-4	.	CASSDPPGRGGDTEAFF	TGTGCCAGCAGTGACCCGCCAGGGCGCGGAGGCGACACTGAAGCTTTCTTT
TRBJ1-2	TRBD1	15	TRBV24-1	many	CATSVGTGYQDGYTF	TGTGCCACCAGTGTAGGGACAGGGTATCAGGATGGCTACACCTTC
TRBJ2-5	.	13	TRBV5-1	many	CASSRTDQETQYF	TGCGCCAGCAGCCGGACAGACCAAGAGACCCAGTACTTC
TRBJ2-2	.	16	TRBV5-1	many	CASSLLSRADTGELFF	TGCGCCAGCAGCTTGTTATCCAGGGCGGACACCGGGGAGCTGTTTTTT
TRBJ1-1	TRBD1	14	TRBV6-1	many	CASRDRDRGLKAFF	TGTGCCAGCAGGGACCGGGACAGGGGGTTAAAAGCTTTCTTT
TRBJ1-2	.	13	TRBV28	once	CASSTTRAYGYTF	TGTGCCAGCAGTACCACAAGGGCCTATGGCTACACCTTC
TRBJ2-7	.	14	TRBV5-1	many	CASSFTGFSYEQYF	TGCGCCAGCAGCTTTACTGGGTTCTCCTACGAGCAGTACTTC
TRBJ2-7	.	12	TRBV29-1	many	CSVMTGPYEQYF	TGCAGCGTAATGACAGGTCCCTACGAGCAGTACTTC
TRBJ1-5	.	15	TRBV6-1	many	CASRLDQGRAQPQHF	TGTGCCAGCAGATTGGACCAGGGACGGGCTCAGCCCCAGCATTTT
TRBJ2-5	TRBD1	15	TRBV6-2/TRBV6-3	many	CASSLDRGWEETQYF	TGTGCCAGCAGTTTGGACAGGGGATGGGAGGAGACCCAGTACTTC
TRBJ2-7	.	14	TRBV7-2	.	CASSLGLQATEQYF	TGTGCCAGCAGCTTAGGGTTGCAGGCCACCGAGCAGTACTTC
TRBJ1-1	.	17	TRBV12-3/TRBV12-4	many	CASRTRVWGNANTEAFF	TGTGCCAGCAGGACAAGGGTTTGGGGGAACGCGAACACTGAAGCTTTCTTT
TRBJ2-2	TRBD2	17	TRBV24-1	many	CATSDRGLAGDTGELFF	TGTGCCACCAGTGACCGGGGACTAGCGGGGGACACCGGGGAGCTGTTTTTT
TRBJ2-7	TRBD1	15	TRBV12-3/TRBV12-4	many	CASSSLGTGANEQYF	TGTGCCAGCAGTTCACTCGGGACAGGGGCAAACGAGCAGTACTTC
TRBJ1-1	TRBD1	13	TRBV7-3	many	CASSSTGRTEAFF	TGTGCCAGCAGCTCGACAGGGAGGACTGAAGCTTTCTTT
TRBJ1-5	.	12	TRBV12-3/TRBV12-4	many	CASSYQWQPQHF	TGTGCCAGCAGTTACCAGTGGCAGCCCCAGCATTTT
TRBJ2-7	.	13	TRBV2	many	CASNRAYSYEQYF	TGTGCCAGCAACAGGGCCTATTCCTACGAGCAGTACTTC
TRBJ2-7	.	15	TRBV6-1	.	CASTNTGSLIYEQYF	TGTGCCAGCACCAATACAGGGTCTCTGATCTACGAGCAGTACTTC
TRBJ1-1	.	17	TRBV6-2/TRBV6-3	.	CASSRANRVILNTEAFF	TGTGCCAGCAGCAGGGCTAACAGGGTAATCCTGAACACTGAAGCTTTCTTT
TRBJ2-7	TRBD2	17	TRBV20-1	many	CSARAVAGGPREGEQYF	TGCAGTGCTAGAGCGGTAGCGGGGGGGCCTAGAGAAGGCGAGCAGTACTTC
TRBJ2-7	TRBD2	14	TRBV6-1	.	CASSVGLALYEQYF	TGTGCCAGCAGTGTGGGACTAGCGCTTTACGAGCAGTACTTC
TRBJ2-3	TRBD2	14	TRBV6-1	few	CASSLAGPTDTQYF	TGTGCCAGCTCCTTAGCGGGACCCACAGATACGCAGTATTTT
TRBJ2-5	.	14	TRBV12-3/TRBV12-4	many	CASSLQGRGETQYF	TGTGCCAGCAGCCTTCAGGGGCGTGGAGAGACCCAGTACTTC
TRBJ1-1	.	15	TRBV9	many	CASSVVDRDDTEAFF	TGTGCCAGCAGCGTAGTGGATAGGGATGACACTGAAGCTTTCTTT
TRBJ1-2	.	12	TRBV12-3/TRBV12-4	.	CASSLGDTGYTF	TGTGCCAGCAGTTTAGGGGACACCGGCTACACCTTC
TRBJ2-7	.	17	TRBV6-1	.	CASSPTWGDTITYEQYF	TGTGCCAGCAGTCCGACTTGGGGGGACACCATTACCTACGAGCAGTACTTC
TRBJ1-5	.	15	TRBV7-2	many	CASSSRMGSNQPQHF	TGTGCCAGCAGCTCCCGAATGGGTAGCAATCAGCCCCAGCATTTT
TRBJ1-2	TRBD1	15	TRBV12-3/TRBV12-4	many	CASSFRGRDNYGYTF	TGTGCCAGCAGTTTCAGGGGGCGAGACAACTATGGCTACACCTTC
TRBJ1-1	.	12	TRBV10-3	many	CAISEDKFEAFF	TGTGCCATCAGTGAAGACAAGTTTGAAGCTTTCTTT
TRBJ2-2	TRBD1	15	TRBV12-3/TRBV12-4	many	CASRVNRGNTGELFF	TGTGCCAGCAGGGTCAACAGGGGCAACACCGGGGAGCTGTTTTTT
TRBJ1-3	.	13	TRBV3-1	.	CASSQFSGNTIYF	TGTGCCAGCAGCCAATTCTCTGGAAACACCATATATTTT
TRBJ2-5	.	13	TRBV19	.	CASSHGQKETQYF	TGTGCCAGTAGTCATGGGCAGAAAGAGACCCAGTACTTC
TRBJ1-6	.	16	TRBV4-1	.	CASSQGSSGAKSPLHF	TGCGCCAGCAGCCAAGGATCGTCCGGGGCAAAATCACCCCTCCACTTT
TRBJ1-2	.	13	TRBV18	.	CASSPRGDDGYTF	TGTGCCAGCTCACCACGGGGGGATGATGGCTACACCTTC
TRBJ2-7	.	16	TRBV28	many	CASSLWGEGPSYEQYF	TGTGCCAGCAGTTTATGGGGTGAGGGACCCTCCTACGAGCAGTACTTC
TRBJ1-5	.	14	TRBV12-3/TRBV12-4	.	CASGRGGKGQPQHF	TGTGCCAGCGGCCGGGGGGGGAAGGGTCAGCCCCAGCATTTT
TRBJ2-5	TRBD1	14	TRBV6-5	many	CASSYYRGAETQYF	TGTGCCAGCAGTTATTACAGGGGGGCAGAGACCCAGTACTTC
TRBJ2-7	.	14	TRBV6-5	.	CASSLGRGAHEQYF	TGTGCCAGCAGTTTAGGCAGAGGGGCACACGAGCAGTACTTC
TRBJ2-2	TRBD1	14	TRBV6-5	.	CASMRTGRTGELFF	TGTGCCAGCATGCGGACAGGGCGAACCGGGGAGCTGTTTTTT
TRBJ2-2	.	13	TRBV5-1	many	CATAASNTGELFF	TGCGCCACTGCAGCTTCGAACACCGGGGAGCTGTTTTTT
TRBJ1-1	TRBD1	15	TRBV18	.	CASSPGQGVVTEAFF	TGTGCCAGCTCACCGGGACAGGGGGTTGTGACTGAAGCTTTCTTT
TRBJ1-6	TRBD1	15	TRBV24-1	few	CATRLGQGVNSPLHF	TGTGCCACCAGGCTCGGACAGGGGGTCAATTCACCCCTCCACTTT